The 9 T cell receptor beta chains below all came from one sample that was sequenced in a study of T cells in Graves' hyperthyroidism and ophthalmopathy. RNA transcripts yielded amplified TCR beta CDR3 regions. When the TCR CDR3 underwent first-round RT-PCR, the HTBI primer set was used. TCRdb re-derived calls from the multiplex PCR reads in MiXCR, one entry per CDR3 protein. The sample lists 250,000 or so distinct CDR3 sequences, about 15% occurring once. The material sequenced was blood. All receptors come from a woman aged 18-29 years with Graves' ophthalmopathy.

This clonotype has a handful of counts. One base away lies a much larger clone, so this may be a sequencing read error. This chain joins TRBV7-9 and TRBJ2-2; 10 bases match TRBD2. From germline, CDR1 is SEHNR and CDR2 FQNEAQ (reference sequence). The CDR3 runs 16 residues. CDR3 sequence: CSSSLRLAGETGELFF. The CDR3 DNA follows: TGTTCCAGCAGCTTACGGCTAGCGGGAGAGACCGGGGAGCTGTTTTTT.

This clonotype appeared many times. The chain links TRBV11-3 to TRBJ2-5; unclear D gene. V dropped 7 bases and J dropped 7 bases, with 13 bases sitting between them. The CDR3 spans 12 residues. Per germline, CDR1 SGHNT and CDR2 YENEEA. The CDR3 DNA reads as TGTGCCAGCACCCAAACGGTGGGGACCCAGTACTTC. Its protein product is CASTQTVGTQYF.

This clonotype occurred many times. CDR3 coding DNA: TGTGCCAGCTCCCAACGACAGGACAACTATGGCTACACCTTC. Residues: CASSQRQDNYGYTF. The J gene is TRBJ1-2, the V gene TRBV18; weak D call: TRBD1 (6 bases). Trimming shortened V by 6 bases and J by 2 bases, and 13 bases separated the two germline ends. This CDR3 region has 14 residues. Germline values: CDR1 KGHSH, CDR2 LQKENI.

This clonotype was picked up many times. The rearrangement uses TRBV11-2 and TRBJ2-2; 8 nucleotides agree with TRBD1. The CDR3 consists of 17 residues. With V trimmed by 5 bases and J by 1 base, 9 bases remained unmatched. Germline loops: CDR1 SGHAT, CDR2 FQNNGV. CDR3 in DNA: TGTGCCAGCAGCCCCCCGAACAGGGGGATGAACACCGGGGAGCTGTTTTTT. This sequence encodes CASSPPNRGMNTGELFF.

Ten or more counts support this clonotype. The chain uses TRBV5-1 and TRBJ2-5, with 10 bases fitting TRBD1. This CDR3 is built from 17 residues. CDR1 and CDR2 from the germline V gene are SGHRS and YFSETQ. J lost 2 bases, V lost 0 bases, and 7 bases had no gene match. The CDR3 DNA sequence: TGCGCCAGCAGCTTGGGGGACAGGGGTACCTTACAAGAGACCCAGTACTTC. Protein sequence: CASSLGDRGTLQETQYF. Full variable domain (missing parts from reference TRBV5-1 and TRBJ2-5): KAGVTQTPRYLIKTRGQQVTLSCSPISGHRSVSWYQQTPGQGLQFLFEYFSETQRNKGNFPGRFSGRQFSNSRSEMNVSTLELGDSALYLCASSLGDRGTLQETQYFGPGTRLLVL.

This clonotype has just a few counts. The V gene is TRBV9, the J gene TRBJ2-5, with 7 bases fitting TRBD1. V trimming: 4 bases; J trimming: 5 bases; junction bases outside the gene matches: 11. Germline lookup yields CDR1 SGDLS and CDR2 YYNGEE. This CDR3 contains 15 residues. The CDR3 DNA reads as TGTGCCAGCAGCCCGGGGACAGTCTCCGACGAGACCCAGTACTTC. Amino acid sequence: CASSPGTVSDETQYF.

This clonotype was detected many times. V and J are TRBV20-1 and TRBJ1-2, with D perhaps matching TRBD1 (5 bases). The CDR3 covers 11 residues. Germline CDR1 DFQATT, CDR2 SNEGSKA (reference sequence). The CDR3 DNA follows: TGCAGGGGGGGGGGAAGCTATGGCTACACCTTC. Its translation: CRGGGSYGYTF.

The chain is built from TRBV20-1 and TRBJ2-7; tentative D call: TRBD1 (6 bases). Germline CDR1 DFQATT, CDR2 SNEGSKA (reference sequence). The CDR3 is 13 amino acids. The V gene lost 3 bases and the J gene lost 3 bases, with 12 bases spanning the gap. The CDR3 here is CSASPGHHYEQYF. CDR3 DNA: TGCAGTGCTAGCCCGGGACACCACTACGAGCAGTACTTC.

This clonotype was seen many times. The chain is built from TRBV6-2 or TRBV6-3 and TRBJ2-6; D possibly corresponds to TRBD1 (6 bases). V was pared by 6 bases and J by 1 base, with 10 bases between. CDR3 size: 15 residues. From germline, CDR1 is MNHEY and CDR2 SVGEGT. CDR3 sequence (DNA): TGTGCCAGCAGCTTTACAGGGTCTGGGGCCAACGTCCTGACTTTC. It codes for CASSFTGSGANVLTF.